This note documents a single T cell receptor beta chain sequence. Its antigen remains unidentified. The CDR3 is cut off 3 residues early in the read; its end comes from the germline J gene. Every participant had a single incident cervical HPV16 infection, and women with prevalent HPV16 infections were excluded. Cervical HPV DNA was detected with MY09/MY11 PCR, and genotyping was done with dot-blot hybridization. About 14 mL of heparinized blood was centrifuged, after which the buffy coat was aliquoted, frozen at -30 degrees C, and then stored at -80 degrees C. Genomic DNA was extracted from buffy coat specimens using QIAGEN kits. The CDR3 starts with the cysteine, ends with the phenylalanine, and has 16 residues. Part of the CDR3 DNA is given, 39 bases translated from base 1. Taken from the germline V gene, the CDR1 and CDR2 loops are KGHSH and LQKENI. This specimen belongs to a study of T cells in women clearing cervical HPV infection (dated by TCRdb to 2016 to 2018). In the study overall: The cases were some 27 women with histologically confirmed HPV16-related CIN3 or worse, and 2 of these cases were invasive cancers. Cases and controls were matched on year of sample collection and on age within five years. Blood from cases was collected at the visit where the lesion was first found, while blood from controls was collected once the infection could no longer be detected. The parent cohort enrolled about 10,000 women aged 18 or older in Guanacaste, Costa Rica, in about 1993 to 1995 and followed the women for around seven years. For cases, the median interval between lesion detection and blood sampling was roughly 150 days, with an interquartile range of roughly 80 to 230 days. The controls were about 26 women whose single incident HPV16 infection cleared within 12 months with no development of precancer or cancer. This exploratory proof-of-principle case-control study, nested within the Guanacaste HPV Natural History Study in Costa Rica, compared TCR repertoires among women with different cervical HPV16 outcomes. Since only a few of the women had HLA typing available, the possibility that HLA type was acting as a confounder could not be ruled out. Cases had a median age of 34 years and controls had a median age of approximately 37, with no significant differences in baseline characteristics. Five blinded duplicates per group were added as quality controls, giving 60 or so samples: 50 or so participants and 10 replicates.

TCR beta CDR3 regions were amplified by multiplex PCR from an average of roughly 1,200 ng genomic DNA per sample using the immunoSEQ assay. The assay corrected primer bias using a complete synthetic TCR repertoire to establish an amplification baseline. The amplicons were sequenced using the Illumina platform. As for the original processing: Sequences were error-corrected by clustering with frequency ratios and a modified nearest-neighbor algorithm, then analyzed in the immunoSEQ Analyzer with IMGT gene definitions. At each rarefaction depth, TCR richness and evenness were averaged across 20 rarefaction repeats, and any sample with fewer sequences than the depth was left out. V, D and J gene relative abundances were compared between groups with Wilcoxon rank sum tests, applying FDR correction. For the blinded duplicates, the intraclass correlation was around 95% for TCR richness and averaged 76.4% across around 66 gene segments. TCRdb holds this immuneACCESS table with in-frame rearrangements only. Some clones are missing; in checked studies, unresolved V genes explain under half, and the rest has no known cause. From that table come the V and J calls and clone size; the DNA was used to work out D and trimming. The sample table holds tens of thousands of clones. The ten largest clones add up to 3% to 3.5% of the sample.

The paper's findings and limits, for the study overall: The cross-sectional design could not show whether associations preceded infection or resulted from it; effector/memory subsets and HPV-specific T cells were not isolated. Random forest classifiers that combined richness and V gene abundances separated cases from controls with an estimated AUC of 0.83. T-cell numbers per sample were unknown, so richness differences could reflect varying T-cell content rather than repertoire biology. TRBV6-7 relative abundance was lower in cases than in controls (roughly 0.12% versus 0.15%; Bonferroni P = 0.0008). Significantly higher TCR repertoire richness was observed in CIN3+ cases than in controls across sequencing depths, whereas no difference in evenness was found.

The V and J genes are TRBV18 and TRBJ1-2; matching of 6 bases hints at TRBD1 as the D gene. The sequence came from a woman between 18 and 69 years old with a cervical HPV16 infection that either progressed to CIN3+ or cleared (not recorded which). The sequenced material came from blood buffy coat. The CDR3 region has the sequence CASSPLAGGLYNDYTF. Partial CDR3 DNA: TGTGCCAGCTCGCCCCTAGCGGGGGGCCTATACAATGAC.